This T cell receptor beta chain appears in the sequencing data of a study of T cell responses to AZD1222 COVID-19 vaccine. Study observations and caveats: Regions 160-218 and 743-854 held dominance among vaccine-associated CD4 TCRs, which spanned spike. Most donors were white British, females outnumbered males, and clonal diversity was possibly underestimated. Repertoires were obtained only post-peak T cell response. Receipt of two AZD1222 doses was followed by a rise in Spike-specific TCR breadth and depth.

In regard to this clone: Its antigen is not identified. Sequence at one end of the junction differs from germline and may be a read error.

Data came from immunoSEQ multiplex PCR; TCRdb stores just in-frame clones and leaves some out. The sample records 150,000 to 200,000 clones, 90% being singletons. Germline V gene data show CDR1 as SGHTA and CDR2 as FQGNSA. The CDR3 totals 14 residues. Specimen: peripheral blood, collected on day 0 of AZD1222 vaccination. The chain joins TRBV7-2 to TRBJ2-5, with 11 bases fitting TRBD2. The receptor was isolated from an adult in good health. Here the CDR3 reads CASSLAGGPETQYF. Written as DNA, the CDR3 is TGTGCCAGCAGTTTAGCGGGGGGGCCAGAGACCCAGTACTTC. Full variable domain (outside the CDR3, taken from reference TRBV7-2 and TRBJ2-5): GAGVSQSPSNKVTEKGKDVELRCDPISGHTALYWYRQSLGQGLEFLIYFQGNSAPDKSGLPSDRFSAERTGGSVSTLTIQRTQQEDSAVYLCASSLAGGPETQYFGPGTRLLVL.